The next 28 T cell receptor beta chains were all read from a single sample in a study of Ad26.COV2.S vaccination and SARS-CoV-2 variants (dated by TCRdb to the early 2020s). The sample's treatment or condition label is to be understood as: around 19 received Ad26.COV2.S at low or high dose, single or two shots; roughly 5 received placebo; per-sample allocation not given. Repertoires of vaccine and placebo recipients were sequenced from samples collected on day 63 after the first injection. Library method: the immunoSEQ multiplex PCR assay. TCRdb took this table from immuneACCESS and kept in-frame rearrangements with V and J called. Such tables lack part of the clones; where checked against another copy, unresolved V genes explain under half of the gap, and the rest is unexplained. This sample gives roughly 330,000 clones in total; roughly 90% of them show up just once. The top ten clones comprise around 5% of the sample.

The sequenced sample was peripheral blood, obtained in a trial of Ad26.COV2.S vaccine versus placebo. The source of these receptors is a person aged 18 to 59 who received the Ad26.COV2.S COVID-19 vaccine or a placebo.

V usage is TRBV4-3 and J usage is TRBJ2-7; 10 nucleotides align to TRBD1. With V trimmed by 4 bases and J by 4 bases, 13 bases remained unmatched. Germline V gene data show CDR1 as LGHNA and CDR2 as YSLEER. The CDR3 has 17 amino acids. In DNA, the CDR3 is TGCGCCAGCAGCCGACGGGCCCCCGGGACAGGGGAATACGAGCAGTACTTC. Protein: CASSRRAPGTGEYEQYF.

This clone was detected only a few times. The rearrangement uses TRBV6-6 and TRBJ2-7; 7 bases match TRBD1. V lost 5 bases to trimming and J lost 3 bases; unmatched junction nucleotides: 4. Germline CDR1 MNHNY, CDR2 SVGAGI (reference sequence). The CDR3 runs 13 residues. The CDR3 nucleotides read TGTGCCAGCAGTCCCACAGGGGACTACGAGCAGTACTTC. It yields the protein CASSPTGDYEQYF.

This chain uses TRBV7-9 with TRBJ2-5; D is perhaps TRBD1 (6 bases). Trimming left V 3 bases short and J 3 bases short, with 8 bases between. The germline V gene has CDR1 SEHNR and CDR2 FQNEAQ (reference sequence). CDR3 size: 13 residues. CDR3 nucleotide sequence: TGTGCCAGCAGCTTGGACAGTAAAGAGACCCAGTACTTC. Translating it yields CASSLDSKETQYF.

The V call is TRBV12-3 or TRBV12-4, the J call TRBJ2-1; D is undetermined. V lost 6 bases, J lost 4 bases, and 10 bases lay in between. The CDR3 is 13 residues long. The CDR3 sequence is CASSPDPYNEQFF. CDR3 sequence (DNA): TGTGCCAGCAGCCCGGACCCATACAATGAGCAGTTCTTC.

CDR3 sequence: CASSATGSSYNSPLHF. CDR3 nucleotides: TGTGCCAGCAGCGCGACAGGGAGCTCCTATAATTCACCCCTCCACTTT. This sequence joins TRBV5-6 and TRBJ1-6; 7 nucleotides line up with TRBD1. Germline CDR1 reads SGHDT; CDR2 reads YYEEEE. The J segment lost 0 bases and the V segment lost 4 bases, leaving 4 bases of the junction unmatched. CDR3 length: 16 amino acids.

CDR3 amino acids: CSVKGRNNEKLFF. The CDR3 nucleotides are TGCAGCGTCAAGGGCCGGAATAATGAAAAACTGTTTTTT. The genes are TRBV29-1 and TRBJ1-4; D is ambiguous. The CDR3 runs 13 residues. The V end was cut by 6 bases, the J end by 4 bases, with 12 bases between. CDR1 SQVTM and CDR2 ANQGSEA come from the germline V gene.

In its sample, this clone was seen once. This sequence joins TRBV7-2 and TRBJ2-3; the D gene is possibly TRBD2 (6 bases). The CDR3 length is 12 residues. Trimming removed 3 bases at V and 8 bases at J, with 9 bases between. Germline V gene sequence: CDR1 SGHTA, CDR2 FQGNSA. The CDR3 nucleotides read TGTGCCAGCAGCTTCATGGGGGGTACGCAGTATTTT. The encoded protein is CASSFMGGTQYF.

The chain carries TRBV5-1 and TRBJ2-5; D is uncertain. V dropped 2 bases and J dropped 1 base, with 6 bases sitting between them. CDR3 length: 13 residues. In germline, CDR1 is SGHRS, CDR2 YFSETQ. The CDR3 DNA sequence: TGCGCCAGCAGCTTCTCGGGCCAAGAGACCCAGTACTTC. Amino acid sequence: CASSFSGQETQYF.

The CDR3 DNA is TGTGCCAGCAGTTCCCCTTGGGACAGGGGGACCGGGGAGCTGTTTTTT. Its translation is CASSSPWDRGTGELFF. This sequence joins TRBV27 and TRBJ2-2, with 11 bases lining up with TRBD1. V gave up 4 bases and J gave up 5 bases; unmatched junction bases: 6. Germline CDR1 MNHEY, CDR2 SMNVEV (reference sequence). This CDR3 region has 16 residues.

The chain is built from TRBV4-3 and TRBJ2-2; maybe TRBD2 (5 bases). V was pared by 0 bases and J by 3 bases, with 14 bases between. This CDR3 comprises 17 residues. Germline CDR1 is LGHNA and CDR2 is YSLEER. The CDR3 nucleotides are TGCGCCAGCAGCCAAGATACGCAGCGGATATACACCGGGGAGCTGTTTTTT. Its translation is CASSQDTQRIYTGELFF.

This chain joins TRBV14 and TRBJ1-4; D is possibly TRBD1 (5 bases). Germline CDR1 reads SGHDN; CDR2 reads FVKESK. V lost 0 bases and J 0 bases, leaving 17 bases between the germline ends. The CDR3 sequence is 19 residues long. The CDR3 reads CASSQEEGMGGSTNEKLFF. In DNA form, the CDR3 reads TGTGCCAGCAGCCAAGAAGAGGGTATGGGGGGATCAACTAATGAAAAACTGTTTTTT.

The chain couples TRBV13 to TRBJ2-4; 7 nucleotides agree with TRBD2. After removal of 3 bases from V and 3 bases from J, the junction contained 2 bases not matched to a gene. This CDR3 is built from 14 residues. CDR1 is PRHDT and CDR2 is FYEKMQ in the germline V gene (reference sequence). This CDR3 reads CASSLGGFKNIQYF. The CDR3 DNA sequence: TGTGCCAGCAGCTTGGGAGGGTTCAAAAACATTCAGTACTTC.

CDR3 sequence: CASGLAGGADTQYF. CDR3 DNA: TGTGCTAGTGGTTTGGCAGGGGGAGCAGATACGCAGTATTTT. The chain combines TRBV12-5 with TRBJ2-3; TRBD1 matches 7 bases. The CDR3 is 14 amino acids. Germline trimming cut 1 base from V and 4 bases from J; bases unmatched to any gene: 2. Germline CDR1 LGHNT, CDR2 FRNRAP.

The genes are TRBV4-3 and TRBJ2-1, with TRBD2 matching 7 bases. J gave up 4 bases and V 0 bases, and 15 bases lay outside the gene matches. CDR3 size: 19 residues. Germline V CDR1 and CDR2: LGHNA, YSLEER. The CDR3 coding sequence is TGCGCCAGCAGCCAAGAACCCCTTGGACTAGGAGGCGGGTACAATGAGCAGTTCTTC. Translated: CASSQEPLGLGGGYNEQFF.

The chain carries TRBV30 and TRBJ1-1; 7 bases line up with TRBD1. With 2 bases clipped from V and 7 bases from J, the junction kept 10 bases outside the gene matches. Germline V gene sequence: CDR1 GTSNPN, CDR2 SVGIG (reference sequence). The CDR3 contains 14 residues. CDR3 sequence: CAWSTPYGTVEAFF. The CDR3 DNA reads TGTGCCTGGAGTACACCCTACGGGACAGTTGAAGCTTTCTTT.

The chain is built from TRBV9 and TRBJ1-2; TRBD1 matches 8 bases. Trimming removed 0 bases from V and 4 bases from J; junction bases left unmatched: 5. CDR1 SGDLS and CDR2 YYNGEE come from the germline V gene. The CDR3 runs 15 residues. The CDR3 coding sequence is TGTGCCAGCAGCGTAGGAGGGACAGGCGTCTATGGCTACACCTTC. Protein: CASSVGGTGVYGYTF.

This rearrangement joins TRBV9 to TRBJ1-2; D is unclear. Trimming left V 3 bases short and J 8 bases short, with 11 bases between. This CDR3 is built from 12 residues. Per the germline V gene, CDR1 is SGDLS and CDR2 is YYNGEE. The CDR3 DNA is TGTGCCAGCAGCGACAGAGGGAGCGGCTACACCTTC. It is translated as CASSDRGSGYTF. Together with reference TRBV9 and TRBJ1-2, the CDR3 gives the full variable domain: DSGVTQTPKHLITATGQRVTLRCSPRSGDLSVYWYQQSLDQGLQFLIQYYNGEERAKGNILERFSAQQFPDLHSELNLSSLELGDSALYFCASSDRGSGYTFGSGTRLTVV.

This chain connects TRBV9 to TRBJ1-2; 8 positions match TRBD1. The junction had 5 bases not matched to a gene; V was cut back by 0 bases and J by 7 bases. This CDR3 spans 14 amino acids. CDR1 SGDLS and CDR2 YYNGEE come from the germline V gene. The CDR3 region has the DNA TGTGCCAGCAGCGTAGATCAGGGGGCGCTTGGCTACACCTTC. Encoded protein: CASSVDQGALGYTF.

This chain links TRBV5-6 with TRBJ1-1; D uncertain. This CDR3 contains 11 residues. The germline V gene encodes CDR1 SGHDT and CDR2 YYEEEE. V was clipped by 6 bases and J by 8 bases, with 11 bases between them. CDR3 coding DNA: TGTGCCAGCAACTTCCTGTCGGAAGCTTTCTTT. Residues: CASNFLSEAFF.

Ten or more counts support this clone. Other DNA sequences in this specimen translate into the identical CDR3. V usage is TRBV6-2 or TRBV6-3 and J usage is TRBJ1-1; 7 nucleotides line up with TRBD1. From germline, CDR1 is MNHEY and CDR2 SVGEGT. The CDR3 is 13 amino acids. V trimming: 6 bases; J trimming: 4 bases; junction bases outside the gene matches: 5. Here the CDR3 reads CASRYRGGTEAFF. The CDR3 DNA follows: TGTGCCAGCAGGTACAGGGGCGGCACTGAAGCTTTCTTT.

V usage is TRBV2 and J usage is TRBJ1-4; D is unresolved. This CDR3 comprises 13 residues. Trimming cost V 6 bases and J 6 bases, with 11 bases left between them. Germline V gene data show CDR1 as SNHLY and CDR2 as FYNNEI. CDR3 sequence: CASSFNRHEKLFF. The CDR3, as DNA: TGTGCCAGCAGCTTTAATCGTCATGAAAAACTGTTTTTT. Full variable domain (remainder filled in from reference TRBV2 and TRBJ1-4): EPEVTQTPSHQVTQMGQEVILRCVPISNHLYFYWYRQILGQKVEFLVSFYNNEISEKSEIFDDQFSVERPDGSNFTLKIRSTKLEDSAMYFCASSFNRHEKLFFGSGTQLSVL.

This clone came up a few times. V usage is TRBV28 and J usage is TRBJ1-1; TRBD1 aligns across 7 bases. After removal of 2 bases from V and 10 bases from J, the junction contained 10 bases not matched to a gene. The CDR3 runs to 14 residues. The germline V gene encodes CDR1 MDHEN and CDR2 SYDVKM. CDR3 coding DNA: TGTGCCAGCAGTTTAAAGGGGGCGCTTATGGGAGCTTTCTTT. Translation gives CASSLKGALMGAFF.

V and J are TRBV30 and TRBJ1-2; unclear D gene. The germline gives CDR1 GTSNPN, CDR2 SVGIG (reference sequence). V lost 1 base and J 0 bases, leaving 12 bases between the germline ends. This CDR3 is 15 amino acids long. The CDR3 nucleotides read TGTGCCTGGAGTGCTTTTCATACTCCTAACTATGGCTACACCTTC. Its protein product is CAWSAFHTPNYGYTF.

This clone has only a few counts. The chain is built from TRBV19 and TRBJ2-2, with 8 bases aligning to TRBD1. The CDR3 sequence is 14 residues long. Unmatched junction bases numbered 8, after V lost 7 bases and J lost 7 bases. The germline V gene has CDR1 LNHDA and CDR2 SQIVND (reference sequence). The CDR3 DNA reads TGTGCCAGTATCAACAGGGGGGATAACGGGGAGCTGTTTTTT. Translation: CASINRGDNGELFF.

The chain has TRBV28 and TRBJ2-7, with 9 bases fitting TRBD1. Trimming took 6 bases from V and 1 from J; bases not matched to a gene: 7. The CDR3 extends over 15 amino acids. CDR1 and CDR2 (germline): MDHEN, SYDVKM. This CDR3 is CASSPPDRGSYEQYV. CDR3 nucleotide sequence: TGTGCCAGCAGCCCTCCGGACAGGGGATCCTACGAGCAGTACGTC.

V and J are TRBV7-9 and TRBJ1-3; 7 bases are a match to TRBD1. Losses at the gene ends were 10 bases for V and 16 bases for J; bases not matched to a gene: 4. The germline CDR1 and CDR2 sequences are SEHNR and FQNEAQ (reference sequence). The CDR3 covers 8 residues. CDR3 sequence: CATEGAYF. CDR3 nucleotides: TGTGCCACTGAGGGGGCCTATTTT.

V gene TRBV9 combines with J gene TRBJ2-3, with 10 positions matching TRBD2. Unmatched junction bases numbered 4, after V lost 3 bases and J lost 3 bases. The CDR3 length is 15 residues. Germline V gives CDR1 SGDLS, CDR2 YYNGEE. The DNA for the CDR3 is TGTGCCAGCAGCGGGAGGACTAGCGGTACAGATACGCAGTATTTT. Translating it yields CASSGRTSGTDTQYF.

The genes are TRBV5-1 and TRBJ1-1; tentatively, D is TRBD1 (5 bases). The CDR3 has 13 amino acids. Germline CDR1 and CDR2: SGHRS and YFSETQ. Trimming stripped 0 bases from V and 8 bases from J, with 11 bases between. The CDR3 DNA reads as TGCGCCAGCAGCTTGGGAGGCGGGACCGAAGCTTTCTTT. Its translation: CASSLGGGTEAFF.